The 32 T cell receptor beta chains below come from one sample, sequenced in a study of beta chain features in type 1 diabetes. Study-level findings and limits: Within each of all four CD4+ subsets, Type 1 diabetes patients had TCRB CDR3s that were moderately but significantly shorter.

Reverse transcription of all isolated RNA meant that expressed TCRB transcripts were sequenced. Assay: immunoSEQ multiplex PCR; the TCRdb copy retains only in-frame clones and omits some. Among about 160,000 clones listed, around 63% were seen once. Their specific antigens are unknown. Specimen: naive CD4+ T cells from blood. These receptors were obtained from a man aged 25-40 years with type 1 diabetes.

The chain combines TRBV2 with TRBJ1-5; D unresolved. Trimming pared 1 base from V and 11 bases from J, leaving 27 bases between. CDR3 size: 18 residues. The germline V gene encodes CDR1 SNHLY and CDR2 FYNNEI. CDR3 sequence: CASSEEALPLRNGPAQHF. For the CDR3, the DNA is TGTGCCAGCAGTGAAGAGGCCCTTCCCTTACGGAATGGTCCAGCCCAGCATTTT.

CDR3 DNA: TGTGCCAGCAGCTTTTCAGAGCACGAGCAGTACTTC. This encodes CASSFSEHEQYF. V is TRBV7-9 and J is TRBJ2-7, with unresolved D. The CDR3 has 12 residues. The germline V and J ends were trimmed by 3 bases and 5 bases, with 8 bases remaining between them. Germline V gene lookup returns CDR1 SEHNR and CDR2 FQNEAQ (reference sequence).

The J gene is TRBJ2-2, the V gene TRBV30; TRBD1 agrees at 7 bases. Germline CDR1 reads GTSNPN; CDR2 reads SVGIG (reference sequence). With V trimmed by 3 bases and J by 4 bases, 2 bases remained unmatched. CDR3 length equals 13 residues. CDR3 DNA: TGTGCCTGGAGCGACAGGGCCACCGGGGAGCTGTTTTTT. Translating gives CAWSDRATGELFF.

The chain recombines TRBV25-1 with TRBJ2-1, with D perhaps matching TRBD1 (6 bases). Germline CDR1 MGHDK, CDR2 SYGVNS. The CDR3 is 17 residues long. Trimming took off 5 bases at V and 0 bases at J, with 17 bases between the two ends. The CDR3 DNA sequence: TGTGCCAGCAGTAACACTCAGGGGCTAAGCTCCTACAATGAGCAGTTCTTC. Residues: CASSNTQGLSSYNEQFF.

The chain recombines TRBV29-1 with TRBJ2-4; no reliable D call. V was clipped by 0 bases and J by 0 bases, with 3 bases between them. The CDR3 loop spans 13 amino acids. From germline, CDR1 is SQVTM and CDR2 ANQGSEA. Written as DNA, the CDR3 is TGCAGCGTTGAAGAAGGAGCCAAAAACATTCAGTACTTC. This sequence encodes CSVEEGAKNIQYF. Using reference TRBV29-1 and TRBJ2-4 for the parts outside the CDR3, the full variable domain is SAVISQKPSRDICQRGTSLTIQCQVDSQVTMMFWYRQQPGQSLTLIATANQGSEATYESGFVIDKFPISRPNLTFSTLTVSNMSPEDSSIYLCSVEEGAKNIQYFGAGTRLSVL.

The chain is built from TRBV30 and TRBJ2-2, with D unclear. Trimming took 4 bases from V and 4 from J, leaving 7 bases between them. The CDR3 loop spans 12 amino acids. Germline V gene data show CDR1 as GTSNPN and CDR2 as SVGIG (reference sequence). This chain's CDR3 is CAWNGVTGELFF. DNA of the CDR3: TGTGCCTGGAATGGGGTCACCGGGGAGCTGTTTTTT. Full variable domain (rest looked up from reference TRBV30 and TRBJ2-2): SQTIHQWPATLVQPVGSPLSLECTVEGTSNPNLYWYRQAAGRGLQLLFYSVGIGQISSEVPQNLSASRPQDRQFILSSKKLLLSDSGFYLCAWNGVTGELFFGEGSRLTVL.

This clone was recorded once. The chain is built from TRBV29-1 and TRBJ1-3, with D hard to call. Trimming shortened V by 6 bases and J by 4 bases, and 13 bases separated the two germline ends. This CDR3 is built from 13 residues. Looked up from germline, CDR1 is SQVTM and CDR2 is ANQGSEA. This CDR3 reads CSVPSSLGNTIYF. The DNA for the CDR3 is TGCAGCGTACCCAGCTCGTTGGGAAACACCATATATTTT.

The CDR3 reads CASSFGLKEQYF. The CDR3 DNA reads TGTGCCAGCAGCTTTGGCCTGAAGGAGCAGTACTTC. This chain connects TRBV11-2 to TRBJ2-7, with D hard to call. CDR1 is SGHAT, CDR2 FQNNGV, per germline. The CDR3 consists of 12 residues. V was clipped by 3 bases and J by 7 bases, with 10 bases between them.

This clone was observed a few times. This rearrangement joins TRBV9 to TRBJ1-2; D gene unclear. CDR3 length: 15 amino acids. Germline assignment: CDR1 SGDLS and CDR2 YYNGEE. V was pared by 0 bases and J by 0 bases, with 9 bases between. As DNA, the CDR3 is TGTGCCAGCAGCGTAGAGGGATCAGCTAACTATGGCTACACCTTC. This gives the protein CASSVEGSANYGYTF.

The chain has TRBV27 and TRBJ2-3; 9 bases map to TRBD2. The CDR3 runs 16 residues. V was clipped by 2 bases and J by 2 bases; unmatched bases: 5. CDR1 and CDR2 from the germline V gene are MNHEY and SMNVEV (reference sequence). CDR3: CASSLISGGLTDTQYF. CDR3 bases: TGTGCCAGCAGTTTAATCAGCGGGGGGCTCACAGATACGCAGTATTTT.

The rearrangement joins TRBV30 to TRBJ1-5; no clear D. The V and J ends lost 4 bases and 4 bases respectively, with 11 bases between them. The CDR3 has 13 residues. Germline lookup yields CDR1 GTSNPN and CDR2 SVGIG (reference sequence). The CDR3 sequence is CAWNVGGNQPQHF. The CDR3 DNA reads TGTGCCTGGAACGTCGGAGGGAATCAGCCCCAGCATTTT.

V gene TRBV19 combines with J gene TRBJ1-2, with TRBD1 matching over 9 bases. The CDR3 covers 13 residues. Trimming removed 7 bases from V and 6 bases from J; junction bases left unmatched: 6. CDR1 is LNHDA, CDR2 SQIVND, per germline (reference sequence). CDR3 nucleotides: TGTGCCAGTATGCGGACAGGGGCACATGGCTACACCTTC. It is translated as CASMRTGAHGYTF. The entire variable domain, with the rest obtained from reference TRBV19 and TRBJ1-2, is as follows: DGGITQSPKYLFRKEGQNVTLSCEQNLNHDAMYWYRQDPGQGLRLIYYSQIVNDFQKGDIAEGYSVSREKKESFPLTVTSAQKNPTAFYLCASMRTGAHGYTFGSGTRLTVV.

The chain joins TRBV4-3 to TRBJ2-7; D call uncertain. Germline CDR1 and CDR2: LGHNA and YSLEER. V gave up 1 base and J gave up 6 bases, with 13 bases separating them. The CDR3 is 14 amino acids. CDR3 residues: CASSQGWPPLEQYF. The CDR3 DNA reads as TGCGCCAGCAGCCAAGGATGGCCACCCCTCGAGCAGTACTTC.

This chain connects TRBV18 to TRBJ2-7; maybe TRBD1 (6 bases). V was shortened by 3 bases and J by 2 bases, with 8 bases between the two germline ends. Germline V gives CDR1 KGHSH, CDR2 LQKENI. The CDR3 runs 13 residues. The CDR3 region is CASSPTGTYEQYF. The CDR3 DNA reads TGTGCCAGCTCACCTACAGGGACCTACGAGCAGTACTTC. Full variable domain (missing parts from reference TRBV18 and TRBJ2-7): NAGVMQNPRHLVRRRGQEARLRCSPMKGHSHVYWYRQLPEEGLKFMVYLQKENIIDESGMPKERFSAEFPKEGPSILRIQQVVRGDSAAYFCASSPTGTYEQYFGPGTRLTVT.

This clone was picked up a small number of times. The chain joins TRBV10-3 to TRBJ2-1; TRBD1 matches at 9 bases. Trimming at V came to 11 bases and at J to 8 bases, leaving 13 bases not matched to a gene. Germline V lookup: CDR1 ENHRY, CDR2 SYGVKD. The CDR3 contains 14 residues. This CDR3 reads CAVLAGTGSDEQFF. The DNA of the CDR3 is TGTGCCGTTCTCGCCGGGACAGGGTCCGATGAGCAGTTCTTC.

The chain has TRBV2 and TRBJ2-7, with TRBD1 matching 9 bases. Unmatched junction bases numbered 5, after V lost 6 bases and J lost 2 bases. The CDR3 has 14 residues. The germline gives CDR1 SNHLY, CDR2 FYNNEI. The chain's CDR3 is CASRSTGGPYEQYF. Here the CDR3 DNA reads TGTGCCAGCAGATCGACAGGGGGTCCCTACGAGCAGTACTTC.

The V call is TRBV9, the J call TRBJ2-1; a possible D gene is TRBD1 (6 bases). CDR1 is SGDLS and CDR2 is YYNGEE in the germline V gene. V lost 1 base and J 0 bases, leaving 14 bases between the germline ends. The CDR3 runs 17 residues. The CDR3 DNA is TGTGCCAGCAGCGTAATTGGGGGCCGGAGCTCCTACAATGAGCAGTTCTTC. This gives the protein CASSVIGGRSSYNEQFF.

The chain combines TRBV19 with TRBJ2-1; the match to TRBD2 covers 10 bases. The germline V gene encodes CDR1 LNHDA and CDR2 SQIVND (reference sequence). After removal of 7 bases from V and 4 bases from J, the junction contained 1 base not matched to a gene. The CDR3 is 13 amino acids. In DNA, the CDR3 is TGTGCCAGTACTAGCGGGGGATACAATGAGCAGTTCTTC. It is translated as CASTSGGYNEQFF.

This chain uses TRBV2 with TRBJ1-2; 7 bases match TRBD1. Germline loops: CDR1 SNHLY, CDR2 FYNNEI. The CDR3 has 13 residues. V lost 8 bases and J lost 7; bases outside the gene matches: 10. CDR3 residues: CASGQEKGRGYTF. In DNA form, the CDR3 reads TGTGCCAGCGGACAGGAGAAAGGTCGTGGCTACACCTTC.

The V gene is TRBV7-9, the J gene TRBJ1-4; D is undetermined. Germline CDR1 reads SEHNR; CDR2 reads FQNEAQ (reference sequence). Trimming left V 5 bases short and J 7 bases short, with 17 bases between. This CDR3 comprises 15 residues. CDR3 sequence (DNA): TGTGCCAGCAGCATATCCGGGAGCGGTCCTGAAAAACTGTTTTTT. Encoded protein: CASSISGSGPEKLFF.

This clone occurred a few times. The gene calls are TRBV6-5 and TRBJ1-6; D uncertain. The germline CDR1 and CDR2 sequences are MNHEY and SVGAGI. V lost 1 base and J lost 5, with 12 bases in between. This CDR3 region has 16 residues. Written as DNA, the CDR3 is TGTGCCAGCAGTTACTGGAGGGTTTCGCATAATTCACCCCTCCACTTT. Protein: CASSYWRVSHNSPLHF.

This chain connects TRBV14 to TRBJ1-2, with a possible D match to TRBD1 (5 bases). The germline V gene encodes CDR1 SGHDN and CDR2 FVKESK. Trimming pared 1 base from V and 12 bases from J, leaving 18 bases between. The CDR3 is 14 residues long. CDR3 DNA: TGTGCCAGCAGCCAAGTACAGGTTCAAGGTCTGAACACCTTC. Encoded protein: CASSQVQVQGLNTF. Together with reference TRBV14 and TRBJ1-2, the CDR3 gives the full variable domain: EAGVTQFPSHSVIEKGQTVTLRCDPISGHDNLYWYRRVMGKEIKFLLHFVKESKQDESGMPNNRFLAERTGGTYSTLKVQPAELEDSGVYFCASSQVQVQGLNTFGSGTRLTVV.

This chain links TRBV30 with TRBJ2-2; D is possibly TRBD1 (5 bases). V lost 4 bases and J lost 5, with 5 bases in between. The CDR3 is 11 amino acids. CDR1 is GTSNPN and CDR2 is SVGIG in the germline V gene (reference sequence). The CDR3 is CAWKGTGELFF. The CDR3 nucleotides are TGTGCCTGGAAGGGGACCGGGGAGCTGTTTTTT.

The rearrangement uses TRBV21-1 and TRBJ2-1; the D call TRBD1 from the table was never checked on the DNA. TRBV21-1 is listed as a pseudogene. The CDR3 is 15 residues long. CDR3 sequence (DNA): TGTGCCAGCAGCAAAGGGAAACAGTTCTACAATGAGCAGTTCTTC. Translating gives CASSKGKQFYNEQFF.

The chain carries TRBV29-1 and TRBJ2-7, with TRBD1 identical over 7 bases. Germline V gene lookup returns CDR1 SQVTM and CDR2 ANQGSEA. This CDR3 is 14 amino acids long. V was clipped by 3 bases and J by 0 bases; unmatched bases: 5. The CDR3 DNA reads TGCAGCGTTGAGGGGACAGAATTCTCCTACGAGCAGTACTTC. It codes for CSVEGTEFSYEQYF.

The rearrangement joins TRBV14 to TRBJ2-6; the match to TRBD1 covers 8 bases. The CDR3 spans 18 residues. V lost 4 bases to trimming and J lost 1 base; unmatched junction nucleotides: 9. Germline assignment: CDR1 SGHDN and CDR2 FVKESK. The CDR3 nucleotides are TGTGCCAGCAGCCGGCAGACAGGGGCTATGTCTGGGGCCAACGTCCTGACTTTC. It encodes CASSRQTGAMSGANVLTF.

The gene calls are TRBV11-2 and TRBJ2-5, with 8 nucleotides matching TRBD1. The junction had 13 bases not matched to a gene; V was cut back by 5 bases and J by 5 bases. CDR1 SGHAT and CDR2 FQNNGV come from the germline V gene. The CDR3 covers 16 residues. CDR3 bases: TGTGCCAGCAGCGGACGACGACAGGGGATCAGGGAGACCCAGTACTTC. Protein sequence: CASSGRRQGIRETQYF.

This clone turned up a few times. Other nucleotide sequences from this sample produce the same CDR3. The chain is built from TRBV20-1 and TRBJ2-3, with D unresolved. Trimming removed 5 bases from V and 0 bases from J, with 3 bases in between. From germline, CDR1 is DFQATT and CDR2 SNEGSKA (reference sequence). This CDR3 comprises 11 residues. Here the CDR3 DNA reads TGCAGTGCTTCCAGCACAGATACGCAGTATTTT. Translated: CSASSTDTQYF.

The rearrangement links TRBV29-1 to TRBJ1-6; D ambiguous. Germline V gene sequence: CDR1 SQVTM, CDR2 ANQGSEA. V was clipped by 7 bases and J by 10 bases, with 11 bases between them. There are 11 residues in the CDR3. The CDR3 sequence: CSAQQRSPLHF. The CDR3 nucleotides are TGCAGCGCCCAGCAGCGGTCACCCCTCCACTTT. The full variable domain, with the rest looked up from reference TRBV29-1 and TRBJ1-6, is SAVISQKPSRDICQRGTSLTIQCQVDSQVTMMFWYRQQPGQSLTLIATANQGSEATYESGFVIDKFPISRPNLTFSTLTVSNMSPEDSSIYLCSAQQRSPLHFGNGTRLTVT.

This chain joins TRBV10-3 and TRBJ1-2; 11 bases are shared with TRBD1. Germline CDR1 is ENHRY and CDR2 is SYGVKD. The CDR3 is made up of 14 amino acids. V dropped 2 bases and J dropped 5; count of bases not matched to a gene: 1. This CDR3 reads CAISEGTGGYGYTF. Here the CDR3 DNA reads TGTGCCATCAGTGAGGGGACAGGGGGATATGGCTACACCTTC.

The table lists this clone with a few counts. The chain has TRBV18 and TRBJ2-5, with 8 bases fitting TRBD1. Germline V CDR1 and CDR2: KGHSH, LQKENI. V was pared by 2 bases and J by 5 bases, with 4 bases of the junction left unmatched. The length of the CDR3 is 14 residues. In DNA, the CDR3 is TGTGCCAGCTCACCAAGGACAGGGTGGGAGACCCAGTACTTC. Protein sequence: CASSPRTGWETQYF. Full variable domain (missing parts from reference TRBV18 and TRBJ2-5): NAGVMQNPRHLVRRRGQEARLRCSPMKGHSHVYWYRQLPEEGLKFMVYLQKENIIDESGMPKERFSAEFPKEGPSILRIQQVVRGDSAAYFCASSPRTGWETQYFGPGTRLLVL.

The rearrangement links TRBV9 to TRBJ2-5; 7 positions match TRBD1. V was pared by 4 bases and J by 5 bases, with 8 bases of the junction left unmatched. The CDR3 extends over 14 amino acids. Per germline, CDR1 SGDLS and CDR2 YYNGEE. As DNA, the CDR3 is TGTGCCAGCAGCCCTCAAGGGGGCAAGGAGACCCAGTACTTC. This gives the protein CASSPQGGKETQYF.